Presented here are 21 T cell receptor beta chains from one specimen sequenced in a study of cytomegalovirus exposure and HLA in healthy donors. Libraries were prepared by immunoSEQ multiplex PCR; TCRdb keeps only in-frame clonotypes and omits some of them. Of about 310,000 clones in the sample, approximately 85% are singletons; the top ten hold approximately 0.9%. Sequenced sample: PBMCs. Receptors were obtained from a young man in good health and CMV-seronegative.

This clone was picked up one time. V usage is TRBV10-3 and J usage is TRBJ2-3, with 10 nucleotides matching TRBD1. This CDR3 has 15 residues. The V and J ends lost 6 bases and 1 base, in that order; junction bases with no gene match: 4. In germline, CDR1 is ENHRY, CDR2 SYGVKD. CDR3: CAISPGQGGTDTQYF. CDR3 DNA sequence: TGTGCCATCAGCCCCGGACAGGGGGGCACAGATACGCAGTATTTT.

Only one count was recorded for this clone. The V and J genes are TRBV14 and TRBJ2-7, with 7 bases identical to TRBD2. The CDR3 length is 19 residues. Trimming cost V 6 bases and J 0 bases; bases outside gene matches: 20. Germline values: CDR1 SGHDN, CDR2 FVKESK. CDR3 sequence: CASSLSRGGSFASSYEQYF. The CDR3 nucleotides are TGTGCCAGCAGTCTTAGTCGGGGAGGGTCGTTCGCGAGCTCCTACGAGCAGTACTTC.

V and J are TRBV4-1 and TRBJ1-2; TRBD1 matches 10 bases. The junction had 3 bases not matched to a gene; V was cut back by 3 bases and J by 2 bases. The germline CDR1 and CDR2 sequences are MGHRA and YSYEKL. The CDR3 covers 15 residues. CDR3 sequence: CASSQRGQGNYGYTF. The CDR3 DNA reads TGCGCCAGCAGCCAGCGGGGACAGGGGAACTATGGCTACACCTTC.

This chain links TRBV4-1 with TRBJ2-6; the match to TRBD1 covers 9 bases. Germline V lookup: CDR1 MGHRA, CDR2 YSYEKL. V was clipped by 2 bases and J by 2 bases; unmatched bases: 7. The CDR3 loop spans 18 amino acids. The DNA of the CDR3 is TGCGCCAGCAGCCAACTACAGGGGGCAGGGACTGGGGCCAACGTCCTGACTTTC. Residues: CASSQLQGAGTGANVLTF.

The genes are TRBV5-4 and TRBJ1-2, with 10 positions matching TRBD1. Germline V CDR1 and CDR2: SGHNT, YYREEE (reference sequence). The CDR3 totals 16 residues. V lost 0 bases to trimming and J lost 4 bases; unmatched junction nucleotides: 6. For the CDR3, the DNA is TGTGCCAGCAGCTTGGCCGACAGGGGGCGCGGCTATGGCTACACCTTC. Translating it yields CASSLADRGRGYGYTF.

This chain joins TRBV5-4 and TRBJ2-2; 11 nucleotides align to TRBD2. CDR3 size: 17 residues. V dropped 4 bases and J dropped 3; count of bases not matched to a gene: 8. Germline CDR1 reads SGHNT; CDR2 reads YYREEE (reference sequence). Here the CDR3 reads CASSPEPSGGHTGELFF. The DNA for the CDR3 is TGTGCCAGCAGCCCGGAACCTAGCGGGGGGCACACCGGGGAGCTGTTTTTT. Looking up the rest from reference TRBV5-4 and TRBJ2-2 gives the full variable domain: ETGVTQSPTHLIKTRGQQVTLRCSSQSGHNTVSWYQQALGQGPQFIFQYYREEENGRGNFPPRFSGLQFPNYSSELNVNALELDDSALYLCASSPEPSGGHTGELFFGEGSRLTVL.

The table lists this clone with a few counts. J is TRBJ2-1 and V is TRBV9; TRBD2 aligns across 11 bases. The CDR3 is 14 amino acids. Germline V lookup: CDR1 SGDLS, CDR2 YYNGEE. Trimming removed 7 bases from V and 9 bases from J; junction bases left unmatched: 9. In DNA form, the CDR3 reads TGTGCCAGCCGTCCGACTAGCGGGGTGGTTGAGCAGTTCTTC. Translated, it gives CASRPTSGVVEQFF.

The chain combines TRBV5-1 with TRBJ2-2, with 8 bases that match TRBD1. V dropped 4 bases and J dropped 6; count of bases not matched to a gene: 2. Germline values: CDR1 SGHRS, CDR2 YFSETQ. The CDR3 is 13 amino acids. CDR3 sequence reads: CASSLDRAGELFF. CDR3 sequence (DNA): TGCGCCAGCAGCCTGGACAGGGCCGGGGAGCTGTTTTTT.

This chain connects TRBV6-5 to TRBJ1-1, with D possibly TRBD1 on 6 matching bases. V was pared by 2 bases and J by 5 bases, with 12 bases between. Germline CDR1 MNHEY, CDR2 SVGAGI. CDR3 length: 14 residues. CDR3 protein: CASSYAGVRTEAFF. CDR3 coding DNA: TGTGCCAGCAGTTACGCAGGGGTTCGAACTGAAGCTTTCTTT.

This sequence joins TRBV18 and TRBJ1-5; D perhaps matches TRBD1 (6 bases). CDR1 is KGHSH, CDR2 LQKENI, per germline. The ends were cut back, 6 bases at V and 3 bases at J, with 15 bases in the middle. This CDR3 has 15 amino acids. CDR3 DNA: TGTGCCAGCTCGCCGGAACGGGGGGCCAATCAGCCCCAGCATTTT. It encodes CASSPERGANQPQHF.

The V call is TRBV6-1, the J call TRBJ2-7; TRBD1 matches at 7 bases. CDR3 length equals 13 residues. From germline, CDR1 is MNHNS and CDR2 SASEGT. J gave up 6 bases and V 6 bases, and 8 bases lay outside the gene matches. The CDR3 DNA reads as TGTGCCAGCAGCCCTTCAAACAGGGGCGAGCAGTACTTC. As protein: CASSPSNRGEQYF.

The chain has TRBV6-6 and TRBJ1-6, with 8 bases aligning to TRBD1. J was trimmed by 9 bases and V by 1 base; bases with no gene match: 5. Germline V lookup: CDR1 MNHNY, CDR2 SVGAGI (reference sequence). The CDR3 extends over 15 amino acids. The CDR3 protein is CASSYFDRGGSPLHF. The DNA of the CDR3 is TGTGCCAGCAGTTACTTCGACAGGGGAGGTTCACCCCTCCACTTT.

Concerning this clone: Mismatch with germline at one junction end may stem from a read error. This sequence joins TRBV4-1 and TRBJ1-1; D unresolved. CDR1 is MGHRA, CDR2 YSYEKL, per germline. This CDR3 has 15 amino acids. CDR3 nucleotide sequence: TGTGCCAGCAGCCAAGATCTAGAGAGGCGCACTGAAGCTTTCTTT. Amino acids: CASSQDLERRTEAFF.

This rearrangement joins TRBV4-1 to TRBJ1-2; 9 bases match TRBD1. The CDR3 runs to 15 residues. V shed 3 bases, J shed 4 bases, and the junction held 6 bases outside the gene matches. The germline gives CDR1 MGHRA, CDR2 YSYEKL. CDR3 protein: CASSHPTGGIYGYTF. In DNA form, the CDR3 reads TGCGCCAGCAGCCACCCGACAGGGGGAATCTATGGCTACACCTTC.

J is TRBJ1-2 and V is TRBV4-3, with 8 bases that match TRBD1. V was clipped by 1 base and J by 3 bases; unmatched bases: 7. The CDR3 runs 16 residues. Germline values: CDR1 LGHNA, CDR2 YSLEER. CDR3 sequence (DNA): TGCGCCAGCAGCCAAGCAAGAACAGGGGGGGACTATGGCTACACCTTC. Translation: CASSQARTGGDYGYTF.

The genes are TRBV7-8 and TRBJ1-1; D gene unclear. The germline V gene encodes CDR1 SGHVS and CDR2 FQNEAQ. Trimming pared 3 bases from V and 4 bases from J, leaving 12 bases between. The CDR3 has 14 residues. The CDR3 nucleotides are TGTGCCAGCAGCTTGCGGGTGGTTAGCACTGAAGCTTTCTTT. Residues: CASSLRVVSTEAFF.

The chain employs TRBV29-1 and TRBJ1-1; a weak D match, TRBD1 (5 bases). Germline CDR1 and CDR2: SQVTM and ANQGSEA. Trimming shortened V by 2 bases and J by 5 bases, and 12 bases separated the two germline ends. The CDR3 has 13 amino acids. The CDR3 loop reads CSVEQGRGTEAFF. For the CDR3, the DNA is TGCAGCGTTGAACAGGGTCGAGGAACTGAAGCTTTCTTT.

The rearrangement links TRBV12-5 to TRBJ1-5; 7 nucleotides align to TRBD1. CDR1 and CDR2 (germline): LGHNT, FRNRAP. After removal of 4 bases from V and 0 bases from J, the junction contained 12 bases not matched to a gene. The CDR3 is made up of 18 amino acids. The CDR3 loop reads CASGSIERDSYSNQPQHF. The CDR3, as DNA: TGTGCTAGTGGTTCGATTGAGAGGGACAGTTATAGCAATCAGCCCCAGCATTTT.

The chain employs TRBV6-1 and TRBJ2-2; 7 bases line up with TRBD1. CDR1 and CDR2 (germline): MNHNS, SASEGT. The junction had 4 bases not matched to a gene; V was cut back by 5 bases and J by 4 bases. The CDR3 covers 14 residues. This chain's CDR3 is CASSQGVGTGELFF. In nucleotides, the CDR3 is TGTGCCAGCAGTCAGGGGGTGGGCACCGGGGAGCTGTTTTTT.

The sample holds one count of this clone. V usage is TRBV2 and J usage is TRBJ1-1; a weak D match, TRBD1 (5 bases). This CDR3 contains 13 residues. CDR1 SNHLY and CDR2 FYNNEI come from the germline V gene. Trimming pared 6 bases from V and 10 bases from J, leaving 18 bases between. CDR3 sequence: CASRGGGLKGAFF. DNA for the CDR3: TGTGCCAGCAGGGGGGGAGGCCTGAAGGGAGCTTTCTTT.

The V call is TRBV7-2, the J call TRBJ2-7; 12 nucleotides line up with TRBD2. V shed 5 bases and J 0 bases; nucleotides not matched to a gene: 2. Germline CDR1 and CDR2: SGHTA and FQGNSA. CDR3 length: 15 amino acids. The CDR3: CASSPGLAGSYEQYF. The DNA of the CDR3 is TGTGCCAGCAGCCCGGGACTAGCGGGCTCCTACGAGCAGTACTTC.